This TCR beta chain was sequenced during a study of T cell responses to AZD1222 COVID-19 vaccine. General observations from the study: As reported, nearly half of all spike-specific TCRs target variant regions that are unmutated. Sampling that yielded the repertoires occurred only after the peak T cell response.

TCRdb's table, derived via immunoSEQ multiplex PCR, lists solely in-frame clones and lacks some. The sample lists 120,000 or so clones, less than 95% occurring once. Looked up from germline, CDR1 is MDHEN and CDR2 is SYDVKM. V shed 5 bases, J shed 4 bases, and the junction held 9 bases outside the gene matches. This CDR3 comprises 16 residues. A remark on this clone: Its specificity is not known.

The chain is built from TRBV28 and TRBJ1-1; TRBD1 agrees at 11 bases. This clonotype originated in an adult in good health. The specimen comprised peripheral blood, sampled on day 0 of AZD1222 vaccination. CDR3 in amino acids: CASSGGQGALVTEAFF. The CDR3 bases are TGTGCCAGCAGTGGCGGACAGGGGGCTTTGGTCACTGAAGCTTTCTTT.